Shown below are 25 T cell receptor beta chains from a single sample sequenced in a study of siplizumab effects on memory and regulatory T cells (dated by TCRdb to the late 2010s). The library came from the immunoSEQ multiplex PCR assay. Held by TCRdb, this immuneACCESS table contains in-frame sequences only and omits some clones. Under half of the omission traces to an unresolved V gene where checked; the cause of the rest is unknown. The sample table records roughly 100,000 clones; about 94% of these occur just once. The top ten constitute more than 0.95% of the sample. The sample comprised CD4+ T cells sorted from blood. The receptors come from a human donor in good health.

The gene calls are TRBV19 and TRBJ2-7; D might be TRBD1 (5 bases). Trimming shortened V by 5 bases and J by 10 bases, and 15 bases separated the two germline ends. There are 12 residues in the CDR3. CDR1 LNHDA and CDR2 SQIVND come from the germline V gene (reference sequence). The CDR3 spells CASSVRGHGQYF. The CDR3 DNA is TGTGCCAGTAGTGTAAGGGGCCACGGACAGTACTTC. The full variable domain, rest sourced from reference TRBV19 and TRBJ2-7, is DGGITQSPKYLFRKEGQNVTLSCEQNLNHDAMYWYRQDPGQGLRLIYYSQIVNDFQKGDIAEGYSVSREKKESFPLTVTSAQKNPTAFYLCASSVRGHGQYFGPGTRLTVT.

This clone appeared once. The rearrangement links TRBV28 to TRBJ1-5; 9 bases line up with TRBD1. The V gene's germline CDR1 is MDHEN and CDR2 SYDVKM. V lost 8 bases to trimming and J lost 5 bases; unmatched junction nucleotides: 7. The CDR3 totals 14 residues. Here the CDR3 reads CASGDRALYQPQHF. The CDR3, as DNA: TGTGCCAGCGGGGACAGGGCCCTGTATCAGCCCCAGCATTTT.

V is TRBV28 and J is TRBJ1-6; possible D gene TRBD1, 5 bases. This CDR3 has 12 residues. Trimming shortened V by 8 bases and J by 9 bases, and 11 bases separated the two germline ends. CDR1 is MDHEN and CDR2 is SYDVKM in the germline V gene. CDR3 protein: CASRDLISPLHF. In DNA form, the CDR3 reads TGTGCCAGCCGGGACCTTATTTCACCCCTCCACTTT.

This rearrangement joins TRBV5-1 to TRBJ2-5, with 9 bases fitting TRBD2. V trimming: 4 bases; J trimming: 5 bases; junction bases outside the gene matches: 12. The CDR3 is 16 amino acids. CDR1 SGHRS and CDR2 YFSETQ come from the germline V gene. The CDR3: CASSPPSGTSGETQYF. CDR3 DNA: TGCGCCAGCAGCCCCCCTAGCGGGACCTCGGGGGAGACCCAGTACTTC.

The chain uses TRBV5-1 and TRBJ1-2, with a possible D match to TRBD1 (5 bases). Germline-derived CDR1 and CDR2 are SGHRS and YFSETQ. V was pared by 0 bases and J by 6 bases, with 18 bases between. The CDR3 loop spans 16 amino acids. This chain's CDR3 is CASSLDVAFGRDGYTF. CDR3 bases: TGCGCCAGCAGCTTGGACGTCGCGTTCGGCAGGGATGGCTACACCTTC.

The chain employs TRBV6-1 and TRBJ1-5, with no clear D. The CDR3 covers 13 residues. The V end lost 7 bases, the J end lost 0 bases, and 7 bases lay between the germline ends. Germline CDR1 and CDR2: MNHNS and SASEGT. The CDR3 loop is CASTKPSNQPQHF. CDR3 DNA: TGTGCCAGCACCAAACCTAGCAATCAGCCCCAGCATTTT.

This clone was observed a handful of times. This chain uses TRBV6-6 with TRBJ2-7, with a tentative D call TRBD1 (5 bases). V was trimmed by 5 bases and J by 2 bases, leaving 7 bases between them. Germline V CDR1 and CDR2: MNHNY, SVGAGI (reference sequence). CDR3 length equals 12 residues. The CDR3 DNA follows: TGTGCCAGCAGTAGACAGACCTACGAGCAGTACTTC. It translates to CASSRQTYEQYF.

This chain joins TRBV11-3 and TRBJ2-7, with D unclear. Germline V lookup: CDR1 SGHNT, CDR2 YENEEA. The V end was cut by 5 bases, the J end by 1 base, with 15 bases between. CDR3 size: 15 residues. For the CDR3, the DNA is TGTGCCAGCAGCGTCAATAACTTACGGTCCTACGAGCAGTACTTC. This gives the protein CASSVNNLRSYEQYF.

V is TRBV5-1 and J is TRBJ2-7, with D perhaps matching TRBD2 (5 bases). The CDR3 sequence is 15 residues long. V lost 4 bases and J lost 7, with 21 bases in between. Per the germline V gene, CDR1 is SGHRS and CDR2 is YFSETQ. The CDR3 is CASSPSYRSTGEQYF. The CDR3 DNA reads TGCGCCAGCAGCCCCTCCTACCGGTCAACGGGGGAGCAGTACTTC.

The chain has TRBV9 and TRBJ2-7; D call uncertain. There are 15 residues in the CDR3. Germline-derived CDR1 and CDR2 are SGDLS and YYNGEE. Trimming pared 0 bases from V and 0 bases from J, leaving 10 bases between. The CDR3 loop reads CASSVGVAPSYEQYF. In DNA form, the CDR3 reads TGTGCCAGCAGCGTAGGTGTGGCTCCCTCCTACGAGCAGTACTTC.

The J gene is TRBJ2-1, the V gene TRBV6-4; 11 nucleotides align to TRBD2. V was pared by 1 base and J by 7 bases, with 6 bases of the junction left unmatched. The CDR3 is 16 amino acids. CDR1 and CDR2 (germline): MRHNA, SNTAGT. DNA for the CDR3: TGTGCCAGCAGTGACTTAGGGACTAGCGGTTATAATGAGCAGTTCTTC. Translation gives CASSDLGTSGYNEQFF.

This clone was picked up one time. The V call is TRBV28, the J call TRBJ1-5; the D gene is possibly TRBD1 (6 bases). Germline V CDR1 and CDR2: MDHEN, SYDVKM. CDR3 length: 9 amino acids. The CDR3 sequence: CARGATQHF. The DNA for the CDR3 is TGTGCAAGGGGGGCAACCCAGCATTTT.

J is TRBJ1-1 and V is TRBV19, with D hard to call. The V gene's germline CDR1 is LNHDA and CDR2 SQIVND (reference sequence). The CDR3 is 14 residues long. Trimming removed 9 bases at V and 7 bases at J, with 21 bases between. The chain's CDR3 is CASLMLAGIGEAFF. The CDR3 DNA is TGTGCCAGCCTAATGCTAGCGGGAATAGGTGAAGCTTTCTTT. Drawing the rest from reference TRBV19 and TRBJ1-1, the complete variable domain is DGGITQSPKYLFRKEGQNVTLSCEQNLNHDAMYWYRQDPGQGLRLIYYSQIVNDFQKGDIAEGYSVSREKKESFPLTVTSAQKNPTAFYLCASLMLAGIGEAFFGQGTRLTVV.

The J gene is TRBJ2-5, the V gene TRBV5-1, with D perhaps TRBD1 (5 bases). Germline V gives CDR1 SGHRS, CDR2 YFSETQ. V was shortened by 1 base and J by 3 bases, with 10 bases between the two germline ends. This CDR3 contains 14 residues. The CDR3 DNA sequence: TGCGCCAGCAGCTTGATGCCAGGGAAAGAGACCCAGTACTTC. The encoded protein is CASSLMPGKETQYF.

V usage is TRBV5-1 and J usage is TRBJ1-1; D unclear. V lost 0 bases to trimming and J lost 1 base, with 10 bases between them. The germline V gene encodes CDR1 SGHRS and CDR2 YFSETQ. The CDR3 sequence is 15 residues long. CDR3 amino acids: CASSLARLGNTEAFF. DNA of the CDR3: TGCGCCAGCAGCTTGGCGAGATTGGGGAACACTGAAGCTTTCTTT.

This clone appeared a few times. This chain uses TRBV30 with TRBJ1-1; D is uncertain. The CDR3 totals 15 residues. Germline-derived CDR1 and CDR2 are GTSNPN and SVGIG (reference sequence). Trimming left V 4 bases short and J 1 base short, with 16 bases between. CDR3 sequence reads: CAWTGWKLRNTEAFF. The CDR3 bases are TGTGCCTGGACTGGCTGGAAGCTGCGGAACACTGAAGCTTTCTTT.

The J gene is TRBJ2-7, the V gene TRBV15, with TRBD2 matching over 7 bases. The ends lost 1 base at V and 3 bases at J; junction bases unmatched: 9. CDR1 and CDR2 (germline): LNHNV, YYDKDF (reference sequence). CDR3 size: 16 residues. The CDR3 DNA reads TGTGCCACCAGCAGAGTATCGTGGGGGAGGGACTACGAGCAGTACTTC. Translating it yields CATSRVSWGRDYEQYF.

This chain joins TRBV9 and TRBJ2-1; no clear D. The CDR3 covers 17 residues. Germline CDR1 and CDR2: SGDLS and YYNGEE. Between the trimmed V and J ends, which lost 0 bases and 0 bases, there was a span of 13 bases. The DNA of the CDR3 is TGTGCCAGCAGCGTAGCAATGGTGGATAGCTCCTACAATGAGCAGTTCTTC. It specifies CASSVAMVDSSYNEQFF.

The CDR3 sequence is CASSSKGDVLTF. The CDR3 coding sequence is TGTGCCAGCTCATCCAAGGGTGACGTCCTGACTTTC. The rearrangement links TRBV18 to TRBJ2-6, with D uncertain. This CDR3 is 12 amino acids long. The germline V gene has CDR1 KGHSH and CDR2 LQKENI. The ends were cut back, 5 bases at V and 11 bases at J, with 10 bases in the middle.

V gene TRBV7-2 combines with J gene TRBJ1-3; 7 bases agree with TRBD1. This CDR3 is built from 14 residues. With 4 bases clipped from V and 2 bases from J, the junction kept 2 bases outside the gene matches. Germline CDR1 is SGHTA and CDR2 is FQGNSA. The CDR3: CASSYGQAGNTIYF. CDR3 coding DNA: TGTGCCAGCAGCTATGGACAGGCTGGAAACACCATATATTTT.

This chain links TRBV5-1 with TRBJ1-2; tentative D call: TRBD1 (5 bases). The CDR3 is 13 residues long. Trimming pared 7 bases from V and 7 bases from J, leaving 17 bases between. Germline V gene data show CDR1 as SGHRS and CDR2 as YFSETQ. The CDR3 here is CASHPGTQGGYTF. The CDR3 bases are TGCGCCAGCCACCCCGGAACCCAGGGTGGCTACACCTTC.

The J gene is TRBJ1-4, the V gene TRBV28; D unresolved. This CDR3 is built from 13 residues. V gave up 8 bases and J gave up 4 bases, with 11 bases separating them. Germline loops: CDR1 MDHEN, CDR2 SYDVKM. CDR3 amino acids: CASRGTLNEKLFF. DNA of the CDR3: TGTGCCAGCCGGGGAACCCTTAATGAAAAACTGTTTTTT.

This chain connects TRBV19 to TRBJ1-5; D gene uncertain. Between the trimmed V and J ends, which lost 1 base and 7 bases, there was a span of 8 bases. Germline V gives CDR1 LNHDA, CDR2 SQIVND (reference sequence). The length of the CDR3 is 13 residues. In nucleotides, the CDR3 is TGTGCCAGTAGTATAGGTACCTCACAGCCCCAGCATTTT. This translates into CASSIGTSQPQHF.

The chain has TRBV15 and TRBJ2-5; D possibly corresponds to TRBD1 (6 bases). Between the trimmed V and J ends, which lost 2 bases and 2 bases, there was a span of 12 bases. This CDR3 is built from 15 residues. CDR1 and CDR2 (germline): LNHNV, YYDKDF (reference sequence). CDR3 sequence: CATSRRGTLQETQYF. In nucleotides, the CDR3 is TGTGCCACCAGCAGAAGGGGGACCCTTCAAGAGACCCAGTACTTC.

The chain couples TRBV5-1 to TRBJ2-3; D is unresolved. V lost 0 bases and J lost 1, with 6 bases in between. Germline CDR1 reads SGHRS; CDR2 reads YFSETQ. CDR3 length equals 14 residues. CDR3 nucleotide sequence: TGCGCCAGCAGCTTGGACATTCGCACAGATACGCAGTATTTT. Its protein is CASSLDIRTDTQYF.